One and the same sample provided the 26 T cell receptor beta chains below, sequenced in a study of Tregs in tolerant kidney transplant recipients. The assay was immunoSEQ multiplex PCR, and TCRdb's table has in-frame clones only and misses some. The sample gives tens of thousands of clones, 80% to 95% of which show up once; 1.5% to 2% is in the top ten. Mixed chimerism was transient after nonmyeloablative marrow transplants from related graft donors. The input for sequencing was CD4+ T cells from blood (PBMCs), taken 12 months after the transplant. The receptor source for this set is a human patient who received a combined kidney and bone marrow transplant. Certain T cells may be donor cells from the graft.

The genes are TRBV9 and TRBJ1-2; D not certain. CDR1 and CDR2 (germline): SGDLS, YYNGEE. V was trimmed by 6 bases and J by 1 base, leaving 16 bases between them. This CDR3 is built from 15 residues. The CDR3 DNA sequence: TGTGCCAGCACGGCCCGGGTGGCGGTTAACTATGGCTACACCTTC. Translated: CASTARVAVNYGYTF.

The chain is built from TRBV4-2 and TRBJ2-1; a possible D gene is TRBD2 (6 bases). Germline V CDR1 and CDR2: LGHNA, YNFKEQ. The CDR3 is made up of 16 amino acids. V was clipped by 2 bases and J by 6 bases, with 17 bases between them. The CDR3 protein is CASSQNSGPISNEQFF. The CDR3 bases are TGTGCCAGCAGCCAAAATAGCGGCCCTATAAGCAATGAGCAGTTCTTC.

The chain joins TRBV7-8 to TRBJ2-5, with D perhaps matching TRBD2 (5 bases). This CDR3 spans 9 amino acids. Germline-derived CDR1 and CDR2 are SGHVS and FQNEAQ. Between the trimmed V and J ends, which lost 11 bases and 8 bases, there was a span of 9 bases. The chain's CDR3 is CAGGGTQYF. CDR3 in DNA: TGTGCCGGAGGAGGAACCCAGTACTTC.

The chain joins TRBV19 to TRBJ1-4, with a weak D call TRBD1 (6 bases). CDR1 LNHDA and CDR2 SQIVND come from the germline V gene (reference sequence). With 3 bases removed from V and 3 bases from J, the gap between germline ends came to 11 bases. The CDR3 runs 15 residues. Written as DNA, the CDR3 is TGTGCCAGTAGTATCACAGGGCTACCTAATGAAAAACTGTTTTTT. Translation gives CASSITGLPNEKLFF.

The V and J genes are TRBV11-1 and TRBJ2-7, with TRBD2 matching over 7 bases. The CDR3 extends over 15 amino acids. V was clipped by 3 bases and J by 5 bases; unmatched bases: 10. Germline V lookup: CDR1 SGHAT, CDR2 FQDESV (reference sequence). CDR3: CASSFHRLAPHEQYF. The CDR3 DNA reads TGTGCCAGCAGCTTCCATAGACTAGCTCCCCACGAGCAGTACTTC.

This clone appeared a few times. The rearrangement links TRBV6-1 to TRBJ1-3, with TRBD1 as a possible D gene (6 bases). Germline V CDR1 and CDR2: MNHNS, SASEGT. The CDR3 has 16 amino acids. The ends were cut back, 4 bases at V and 3 bases at J, with 16 bases in the middle. The CDR3 is CASSGGGGVFGNTIYF. DNA for the CDR3: TGTGCCAGCAGTGGTGGGGGGGGCGTTTTTGGAAACACCATATATTTT.

This chain uses TRBV18 with TRBJ1-2, with 7 nucleotides matching TRBD1. Germline CDR1 reads KGHSH; CDR2 reads LQKENI. The length of the CDR3 is 13 residues. After removal of 2 bases from V and 4 bases from J, the junction contained 1 base not matched to a gene. For the CDR3, the DNA is TGTGCCAGCTCACCAGACAGGGTCTATGGCTACACCTTC. It yields the protein CASSPDRVYGYTF. The whole variable domain, remainder taken from reference TRBV18 and TRBJ1-2, is NAGVMQNPRHLVRRRGQEARLRCSPMKGHSHVYWYRQLPEEGLKFMVYLQKENIIDESGMPKERFSAEFPKEGPSILRIQQVVRGDSAAYFCASSPDRVYGYTFGSGTRLTVV.

DNA for the CDR3: TGTGCCAGCTCCCTAGGGACTAGCGGTTACAATGAGCAGTTCTTC. Translated: CASSLGTSGYNEQFF. This sequence joins TRBV11-3 and TRBJ2-1; the match to TRBD2 covers 11 bases. The CDR3 loop spans 15 amino acids. V trimming: 8 bases; J trimming: 4 bases; junction bases outside the gene matches: 7. Germline CDR1 SGHNT, CDR2 YENEEA.

The V and J genes are TRBV4-1 and TRBJ2-5, with 10 bases matching TRBD2. The germline gives CDR1 MGHRA, CDR2 YSYEKL. The junction had 6 bases not matched to a gene; V was cut back by 1 base and J by 4 bases. The CDR3 is 16 amino acids. The CDR3 protein is CASSQGLAGVSETQYF. CDR3 bases: TGCGCCAGCAGCCAAGGGCTAGCGGGAGTCTCAGAGACCCAGTACTTC.

A single count supports this clone. The chain uses TRBV2 and TRBJ1-5, with TRBD1 as a possible D gene (6 bases). V lost 8 bases and J lost 2, with 19 bases in between. This CDR3 is 16 amino acids long. Germline V gene sequence: CDR1 SNHLY, CDR2 FYNNEI. The CDR3: CASLDSNSRRNQPQHF. CDR3 in DNA: TGTGCCAGCTTGGACAGCAATAGTCGTCGCAATCAGCCCCAGCATTTT.

The rearrangement links TRBV6-1 to TRBJ2-5; TRBD2 aligns across 7 bases. CDR3 length: 14 residues. J was trimmed by 1 base and V by 4 bases; bases with no gene match: 3. Germline lookup yields CDR1 MNHNS and CDR2 SASEGT. CDR3 in amino acids: CASSASSGQETQYF. The CDR3 bases are TGTGCCAGCAGTGCATCTAGCGGCCAAGAGACCCAGTACTTC.

This chain uses TRBV6-5 with TRBJ1-5; 8 positions match TRBD1. The germline V gene has CDR1 MNHEY and CDR2 SVGAGI. V lost 6 bases to trimming and J lost 6 bases; unmatched junction nucleotides: 4. The CDR3 is made up of 13 amino acids. In DNA, the CDR3 is TGTGCCAGCAGCCAGGACAGGGTTCAGCCCCAGCATTTT. Residues: CASSQDRVQPQHF.

V is TRBV6-1 and J is TRBJ1-5; D remains ambiguous. Deletions cut 1 base from V and 4 bases from J, with 5 bases between. Looked up from germline, CDR1 is MNHNS and CDR2 is SASEGT. The CDR3 loop spans 13 amino acids. The CDR3 reads CASSEERNQPQHF. CDR3 bases: TGTGCCAGCAGTGAAGAGAGAAATCAGCCCCAGCATTTT.

The CDR3 reads CASSPMTRYTDTQYF. CDR3 nucleotide sequence: TGCGCCAGCAGCCCTATGACTAGATACACAGATACGCAGTATTTT. This chain links TRBV5-1 with TRBJ2-3; possible D gene TRBD2, 6 bases. The V gene's germline CDR1 is SGHRS and CDR2 YFSETQ. V lost 4 bases, J lost 2 bases, and 14 bases lay in between. This CDR3 is 15 amino acids long.

The J gene is TRBJ2-3, the V gene TRBV27; weak D call: TRBD1 (5 bases). V gave up 3 bases and J gave up 4 bases, with 20 bases separating them. Germline V gene sequence: CDR1 MNHEY, CDR2 SMNVEV (reference sequence). The CDR3 spans 17 residues. The chain's CDR3 is CASSLSHWTSPSDTQYF. CDR3 in DNA: TGTGCCAGCAGTTTGTCCCATTGGACATCCCCTTCAGATACGCAGTATTTT.

This clone came up once. The V and J genes are TRBV11-3 and TRBJ2-1, with 7 nucleotides matching TRBD2. V lost 8 bases and J lost 6; bases outside the gene matches: 4. Germline CDR1 and CDR2: SGHNT and YENEEA. The CDR3 has 12 residues. DNA for the CDR3: TGTGCCAGCGTTGGGAGGGCCAATGAGCAGTTCTTC. Protein: CASVGRANEQFF.

The CDR3 loop is CASSLSLANTGELFF. In DNA form, the CDR3 reads TGCGCCAGCAGCTTATCACTAGCGAACACCGGGGAGCTGTTTTTT. This chain uses TRBV5-1 with TRBJ2-2; TRBD2 is a possible D gene (5 bases). The CDR3 loop spans 15 amino acids. Germline loops: CDR1 SGHRS, CDR2 YFSETQ. Trimming removed 2 bases from V and 0 bases from J, with 8 bases in between.

Details on this clone: The junction shows a germline mismatch at one end, possibly a read error. This chain connects TRBV10-3 to TRBJ2-3; a weak D match, TRBD2 (5 bases). The CDR3 is 12 amino acids. CDR1 is ENHRY and CDR2 is SYGVKD in the germline V gene. The CDR3 bases are TGTGCCATCAGTGACCTGCTAGCCCGGGAAGATTTT. Its protein is CAISDLLAREDF.

V gene TRBV28 combines with J gene TRBJ1-4; possible D gene TRBD1, 6 bases. Per germline, CDR1 MDHEN and CDR2 SYDVKM. V was shortened by 5 bases and J by 2 bases, with 9 bases between the two germline ends. This CDR3 contains 14 residues. Written as DNA, the CDR3 is TGTGCCAGCAGTAAACAGGGCACTAATGAAAAACTGTTTTTT. As protein: CASSKQGTNEKLFF.

The rearrangement uses TRBV5-4 and TRBJ1-2; D is possibly TRBD1 (5 bases). CDR3 length equals 15 residues. Germline V gene lookup returns CDR1 SGHNT and CDR2 YYREEE (reference sequence). V shed 0 bases and J shed 8 bases, with 17 bases lying between them. CDR3 coding DNA: TGTGCCAGCAGCTTGGTAGGGGTCCTTGCGGCCGGCTACACCTTC. Amino acid sequence: CASSLVGVLAAGYTF.

Here the CDR3 DNA reads TGCGCCAGCAGCTGGGACAGTTCAAGGAAGGGTGAAAACAATCAGCCCCAGCATTTT. This codes for CASSWDSSRKGENNQPQHF. The chain carries TRBV23-1 and TRBJ1-5; 7 bases line up with TRBD1. TRBV23-1 is assigned to the ORF class and has an uncertain function. This CDR3 is built from 19 residues. J lost 3 bases, V lost 6 bases, and 20 bases had no gene match.

This rearrangement joins TRBV9 to TRBJ2-1, with D possibly matching TRBD2 (6 bases). V gave up 4 bases and J gave up 4 bases, with 12 bases separating them. There are 14 residues in the CDR3. Per germline, CDR1 SGDLS and CDR2 YYNGEE. CDR3 residues: CASSPGGAYNEQFF. The CDR3 region has the DNA TGTGCCAGCAGCCCCGGCGGGGCTTACAATGAGCAGTTCTTC.

This clone appeared once. The J gene is TRBJ2-7, the V gene TRBV5-4; 8 bases line up with TRBD1. Trimming took 0 bases from V and 0 from J; bases not matched to a gene: 11. The CDR3 has 18 amino acids. Per germline, CDR1 SGHNT and CDR2 YYREEE (reference sequence). The CDR3 DNA follows: TGTGCCAGCAGCTTGGTTGGCAGGGGGCCCGAGAGCTCCTACGAGCAGTACTTC. Translating it yields CASSLVGRGPESSYEQYF.

The V call is TRBV9, the J call TRBJ2-3; TRBD2 is a possible D gene (5 bases). Trimming shortened V by 0 bases and J by 6 bases, and 17 bases separated the two germline ends. This CDR3 spans 16 amino acids. Germline CDR1 and CDR2: SGDLS and YYNGEE. The CDR3 DNA reads as TGTGCCAGCAGCGTAGTGGAGGCTAGTGATTGGGATACGCAGTATTTT. Protein: CASSVVEASDWDTQYF.

The chain has TRBV4-1 and TRBJ1-2, with D maybe TRBD1 (5 bases). Trimming left V 6 bases short and J 5 bases short, with 16 bases between. Germline loops: CDR1 MGHRA, CDR2 YSYEKL. The CDR3 extends over 14 amino acids. CDR3 in amino acids: CASRRGWGRYGYTF. CDR3 sequence (DNA): TGCGCCAGCAGGCGAGGTTGGGGCAGGTATGGCTACACCTTC.

CDR3 DNA: TGTGCCAGCAGCTCCGGGGTCTCTCAGCCCCAGCATTTT. Translation gives CASSSGVSQPQHF. The chain is built from TRBV7-8 and TRBJ1-5; D is undetermined. Germline V CDR1 and CDR2: SGHVS, FQNEAQ. CDR3 length: 13 residues. V was trimmed by 4 bases and J by 6 bases, leaving 10 bases between them.